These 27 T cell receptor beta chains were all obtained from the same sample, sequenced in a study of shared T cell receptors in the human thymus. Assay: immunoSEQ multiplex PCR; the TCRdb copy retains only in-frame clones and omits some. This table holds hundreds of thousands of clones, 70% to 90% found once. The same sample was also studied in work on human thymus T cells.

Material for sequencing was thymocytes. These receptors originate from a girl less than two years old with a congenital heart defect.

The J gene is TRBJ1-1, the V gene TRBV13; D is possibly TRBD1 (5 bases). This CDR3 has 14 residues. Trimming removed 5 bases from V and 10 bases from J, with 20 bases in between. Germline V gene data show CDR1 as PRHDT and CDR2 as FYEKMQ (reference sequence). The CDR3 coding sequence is TGTGCCAGCAGCCCCCCGGGCAGGGTTCCTGGAGCTTTCTTT. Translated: CASSPPGRVPGAFF. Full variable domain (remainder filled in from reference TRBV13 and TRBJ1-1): AAGVIQSPRHLIKEKRETATLKCYPIPRHDTVYWYQQGPGQDPQFLISFYEKMQSDKGSIPDRFSAQQFSDYHSELNMSSLELGDSALYFCASSPPGRVPGAFFGQGTRLTVV.

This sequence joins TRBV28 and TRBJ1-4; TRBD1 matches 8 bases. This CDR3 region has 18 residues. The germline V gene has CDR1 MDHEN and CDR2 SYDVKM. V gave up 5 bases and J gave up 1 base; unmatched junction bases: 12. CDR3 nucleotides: TGTGCCAGCAGTCTTACAGGGGGTTGGAAGGAAACTAATGAAAAACTGTTTTTT. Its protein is CASSLTGGWKETNEKLFF.

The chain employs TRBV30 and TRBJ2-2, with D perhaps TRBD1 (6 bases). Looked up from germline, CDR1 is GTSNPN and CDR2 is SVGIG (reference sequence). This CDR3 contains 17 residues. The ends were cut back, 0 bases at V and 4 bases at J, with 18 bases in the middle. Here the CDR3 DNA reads TGTGCCTGGAGTGTTCCCCCTATCGGACAGCGCACCGGGGAGCTGTTTTTT. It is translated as CAWSVPPIGQRTGELFF. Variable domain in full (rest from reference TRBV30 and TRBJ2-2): SQTIHQWPATLVQPVGSPLSLECTVEGTSNPNLYWYRQAAGRGLQLLFYSVGIGQISSEVPQNLSASRPQDRQFILSSKKLLLSDSGFYLCAWSVPPIGQRTGELFFGEGSRLTVL.

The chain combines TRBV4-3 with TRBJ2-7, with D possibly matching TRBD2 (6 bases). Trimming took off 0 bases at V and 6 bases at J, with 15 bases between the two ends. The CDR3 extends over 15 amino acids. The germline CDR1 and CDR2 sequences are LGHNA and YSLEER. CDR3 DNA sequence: TGCGCCAGCAGCCAAGATTTCGGCCTAGCGACCGAGCAGTACTTC. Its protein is CASSQDFGLATEQYF.

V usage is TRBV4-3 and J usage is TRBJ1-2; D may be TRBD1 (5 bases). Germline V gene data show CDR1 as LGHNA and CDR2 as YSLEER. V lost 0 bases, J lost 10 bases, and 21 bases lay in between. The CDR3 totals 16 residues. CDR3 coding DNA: TGCGCCAGCAGCCAAGACCGCGAACAGAGACAGATGGACTACACCTTC. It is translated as CASSQDREQRQMDYTF.

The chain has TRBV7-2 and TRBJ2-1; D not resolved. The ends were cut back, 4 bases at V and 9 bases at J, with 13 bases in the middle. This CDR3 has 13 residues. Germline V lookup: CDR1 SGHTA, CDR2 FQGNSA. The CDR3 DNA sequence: TGTGCCAGCAGCTGGGCCCTGAACAGTGAGCAGTTCTTC. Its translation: CASSWALNSEQFF.

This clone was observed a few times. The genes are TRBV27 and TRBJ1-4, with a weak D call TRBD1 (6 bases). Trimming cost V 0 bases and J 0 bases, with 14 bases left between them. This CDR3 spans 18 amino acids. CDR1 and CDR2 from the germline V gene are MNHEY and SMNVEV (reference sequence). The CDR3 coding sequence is TGTGCCAGCAGTTTATCGGGACACCAGAATCCAACTAATGAAAAACTGTTTTTT. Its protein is CASSLSGHQNPTNEKLFF.

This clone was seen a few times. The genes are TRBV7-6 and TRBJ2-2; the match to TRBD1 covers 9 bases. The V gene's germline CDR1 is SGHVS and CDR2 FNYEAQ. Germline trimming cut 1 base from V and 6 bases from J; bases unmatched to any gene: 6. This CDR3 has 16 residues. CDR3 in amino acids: CASSLVTGGAPGELFF. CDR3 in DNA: TGTGCCAGCAGCTTAGTTACAGGGGGCGCCCCCGGGGAGCTGTTTTTT.

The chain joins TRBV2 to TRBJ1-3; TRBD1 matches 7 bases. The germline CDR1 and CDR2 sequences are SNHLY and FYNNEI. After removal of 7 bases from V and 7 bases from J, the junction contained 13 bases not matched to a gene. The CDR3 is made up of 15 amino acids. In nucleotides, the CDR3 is TGTGCCAGCAAAACTTCTACAGGGGACTGGAACACCATATATTTT. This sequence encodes CASKTSTGDWNTIYF.

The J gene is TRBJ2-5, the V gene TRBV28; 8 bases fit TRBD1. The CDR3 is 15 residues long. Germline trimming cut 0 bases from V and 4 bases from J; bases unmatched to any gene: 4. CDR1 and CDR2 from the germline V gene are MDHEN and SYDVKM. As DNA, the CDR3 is TGTGCCAGCAGTTTATGCGAACAGGGGGGAGAGACCCAGTACTTC. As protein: CASSLCEQGGETQYF.

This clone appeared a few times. CDR3 residues: CASRKGGVGGTEAFF. The CDR3 DNA is TGTGCCAGTAGGAAAGGAGGAGTTGGGGGGACTGAAGCTTTCTTT. This rearrangement joins TRBV19 to TRBJ1-1; a weak D match, TRBD1 (5 bases). The CDR3 is made up of 15 amino acids. CDR1 and CDR2 from the germline V gene are LNHDA and SQIVND (reference sequence). The V end was cut by 6 bases, the J end by 5 bases, with 19 bases between.

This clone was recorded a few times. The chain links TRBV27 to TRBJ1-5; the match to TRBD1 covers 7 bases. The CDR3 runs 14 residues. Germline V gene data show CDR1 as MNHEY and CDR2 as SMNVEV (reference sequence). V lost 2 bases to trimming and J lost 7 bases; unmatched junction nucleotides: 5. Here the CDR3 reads CASSLVIGGQPQHF. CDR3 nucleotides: TGTGCCAGCAGTTTAGTCATAGGGGGCCAGCCCCAGCATTTT.

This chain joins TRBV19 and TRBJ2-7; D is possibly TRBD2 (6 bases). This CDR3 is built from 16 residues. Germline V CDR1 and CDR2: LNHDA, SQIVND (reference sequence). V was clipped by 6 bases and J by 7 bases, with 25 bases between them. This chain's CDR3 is CASSSLGPRESDEQYF. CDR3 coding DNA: TGTGCCAGTAGCTCTCTCGGCCCCCGGGAGTCAGATGAGCAGTACTTC. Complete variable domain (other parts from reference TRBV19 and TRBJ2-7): DGGITQSPKYLFRKEGQNVTLSCEQNLNHDAMYWYRQDPGQGLRLIYYSQIVNDFQKGDIAEGYSVSREKKESFPLTVTSAQKNPTAFYLCASSSLGPRESDEQYFGPGTRLTVT.

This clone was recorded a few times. The CDR3: CATERHRFSGNTIYF. DNA for the CDR3: TGTGCCACCGAGAGGCATCGGTTCTCTGGAAACACCATATATTTT. The chain carries TRBV15 and TRBJ1-3; D is ambiguous. CDR1 is LNHNV and CDR2 is YYDKDF in the germline V gene (reference sequence). The CDR3 has 15 residues. V was shortened by 8 bases and J by 0 bases, with 14 bases between the two germline ends.

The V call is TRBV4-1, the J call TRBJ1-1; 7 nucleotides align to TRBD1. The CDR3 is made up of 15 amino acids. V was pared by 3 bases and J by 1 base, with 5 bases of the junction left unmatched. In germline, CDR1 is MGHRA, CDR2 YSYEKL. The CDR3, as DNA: TGCGCCAGCAGCCATGGGGACAGTAGGAACACTGAAGCTTTCTTT. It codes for CASSHGDSRNTEAFF.

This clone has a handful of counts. CDR3 in DNA: TGTGCCAGCAGCTCGCCCGACACCAAGTCGTATGGCTACACCTTC. It is translated as CASSSPDTKSYGYTF. The genes are TRBV5-4 and TRBJ1-2, with D hard to call. The CDR3 extends over 15 amino acids. Germline CDR1 and CDR2: SGHNT and YYREEE (reference sequence). Deletions cut 3 bases from V and 5 bases from J, with 17 bases between.

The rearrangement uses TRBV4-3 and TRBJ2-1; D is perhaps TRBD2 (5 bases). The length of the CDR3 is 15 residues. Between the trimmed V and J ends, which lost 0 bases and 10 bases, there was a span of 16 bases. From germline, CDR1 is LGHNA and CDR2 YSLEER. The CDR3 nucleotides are TGCGCCAGCAGCCAAGAGTTCGAGGGCTCAGTAGAGCAGTTCTTC. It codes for CASSQEFEGSVEQFF.

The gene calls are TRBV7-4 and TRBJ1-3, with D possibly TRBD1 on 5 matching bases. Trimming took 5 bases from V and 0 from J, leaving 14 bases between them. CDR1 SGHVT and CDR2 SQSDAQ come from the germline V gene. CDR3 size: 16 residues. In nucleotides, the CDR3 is TGTGCCAGCAGCATGGGGGAGGGAATCTCTGGAAACACCATATATTTT. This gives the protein CASSMGEGISGNTIYF.

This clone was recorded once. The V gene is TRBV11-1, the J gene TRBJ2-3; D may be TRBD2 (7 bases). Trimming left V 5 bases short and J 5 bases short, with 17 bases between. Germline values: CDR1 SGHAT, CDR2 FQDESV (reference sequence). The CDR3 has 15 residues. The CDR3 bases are TGTGCCAGCAGCCCTGTGTACAGGGAGGGAGATACGCAGTATTTT. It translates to CASSPVYREGDTQYF.

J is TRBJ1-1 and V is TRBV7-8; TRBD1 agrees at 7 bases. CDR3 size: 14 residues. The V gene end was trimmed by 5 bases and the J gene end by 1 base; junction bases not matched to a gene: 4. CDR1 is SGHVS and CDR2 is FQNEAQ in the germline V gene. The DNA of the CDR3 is TGTGCCAGCAGCGAGGGACAGCCGAACACTGAAGCTTTCTTT. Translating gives CASSEGQPNTEAFF.

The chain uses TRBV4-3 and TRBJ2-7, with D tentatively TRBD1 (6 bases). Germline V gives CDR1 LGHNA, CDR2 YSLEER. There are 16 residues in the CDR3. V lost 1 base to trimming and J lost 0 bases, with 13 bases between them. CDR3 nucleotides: TGCGCCAGCAGCCAAGTCCTTCAGGGGACCTCCTACGAGCAGTACTTC. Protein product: CASSQVLQGTSYEQYF.

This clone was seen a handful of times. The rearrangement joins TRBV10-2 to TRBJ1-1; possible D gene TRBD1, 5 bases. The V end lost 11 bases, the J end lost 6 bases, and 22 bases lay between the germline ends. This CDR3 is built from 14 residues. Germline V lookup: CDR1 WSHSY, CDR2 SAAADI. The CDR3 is CASRSGGGEAEAFF. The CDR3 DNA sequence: TGCGCCTCCAGGTCTGGTGGAGGGGAGGCTGAAGCTTTCTTT.

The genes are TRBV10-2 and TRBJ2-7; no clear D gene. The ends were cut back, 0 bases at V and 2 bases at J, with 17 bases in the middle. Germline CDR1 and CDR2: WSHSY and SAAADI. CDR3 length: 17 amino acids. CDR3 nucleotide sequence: TGCGCCAGCAGTGAGTCAGGAAGACTGACTTTTACCTACGAGCAGTACTTC. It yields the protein CASSESGRLTFTYEQYF.

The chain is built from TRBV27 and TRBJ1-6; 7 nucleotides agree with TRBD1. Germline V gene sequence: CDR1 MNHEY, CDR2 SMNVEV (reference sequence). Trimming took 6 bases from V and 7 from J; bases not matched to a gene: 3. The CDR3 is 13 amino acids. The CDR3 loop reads CASSGRGNSPLHF. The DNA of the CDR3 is TGTGCCAGCAGCGGCAGGGGGAATTCACCCCTCCACTTT.

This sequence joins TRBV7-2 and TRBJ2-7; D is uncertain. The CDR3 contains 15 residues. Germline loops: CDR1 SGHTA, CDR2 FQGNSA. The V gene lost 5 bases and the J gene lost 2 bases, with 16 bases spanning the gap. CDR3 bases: TGTGCCAGCAGCCCAGGTTCAAGTCGTCCCTACGAGCAGTACTTC. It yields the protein CASSPGSSRPYEQYF.

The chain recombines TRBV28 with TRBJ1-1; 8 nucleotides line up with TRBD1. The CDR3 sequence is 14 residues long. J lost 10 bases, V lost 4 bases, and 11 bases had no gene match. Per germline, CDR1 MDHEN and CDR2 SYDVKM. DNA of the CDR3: TGTGCCAGCAGTTCCCGGACACAGGGGGGTTTAGCTTTCTTT. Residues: CASSSRTQGGLAFF.

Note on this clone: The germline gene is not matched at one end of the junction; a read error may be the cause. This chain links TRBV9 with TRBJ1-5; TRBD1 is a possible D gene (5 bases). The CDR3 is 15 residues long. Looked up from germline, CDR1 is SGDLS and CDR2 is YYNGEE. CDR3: CAGSGGTYSNQPQHF. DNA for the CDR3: TGTGCCGGCAGCGGGGGGACTTATAGCAATCAGCCCCAGCATTTT.